The 22 T cell receptor beta chains below were found in one sample sequenced in a study of T cell repertoires in cytomegalovirus infection. A single record per CDR3 protein comes from TCRdb applying MiXCR to the reads. The sample consists of some 450,000 distinct CDR3 sequences, approximately 30% of them appearing once. The sequenced sample was PBMCs. The receptors shown here come from a human donor in good health (CMV status not recorded). Some clones in this sample may be carry-over from other donors' samples.

In the case of this clonotype: A much larger clone is a single base away; this may be a read error. The chain combines TRBV7-2 with TRBJ1-5; 7 nucleotides match TRBD1. The CDR3 totals 15 residues. After removal of 4 bases from V and 0 bases from J, the junction contained 3 bases not matched to a gene. From germline, CDR1 is SGHTA and CDR2 FQGNSA. CDR3 loop: CASSYRDSSNQPQHF. The CDR3 DNA is TGTGCCAGCAGCTACCGGGACAGTAGCAATCAGCCCCAGCATTTT.

The chain is built from TRBV20-1 and TRBJ2-3; 8 bases match TRBD2. Trimming took 6 bases from V and 3 from J; bases not matched to a gene: 11. CDR3 length equals 15 residues. Germline values: CDR1 DFQATT, CDR2 SNEGSKA (reference sequence). The CDR3 is CSAEGVTGGTDTQYF. In DNA, the CDR3 is TGCAGTGCCGAAGGGGTGACGGGGGGGACAGATACGCAGTATTTT.

V and J are TRBV19 and TRBJ1-5; maybe TRBD1 (5 bases). Per germline, CDR1 LNHDA and CDR2 SQIVND (reference sequence). Trimming removed 7 bases at V and 0 bases at J, with 10 bases between. The CDR3 runs 14 residues. The CDR3: CASTAGTSNQPQHF. The CDR3 DNA follows: TGTGCCAGTACGGCGGGGACTAGCAATCAGCCCCAGCATTTT.

The CDR3 DNA is TGCGCCAGCAGCTTCGAGACTCCACCCTACGAGCAGTACTTC. Amino acid sequence: CASSFETPPYEQYF. The chain uses TRBV5-1 and TRBJ2-7; D gene uncertain. The V gene's germline CDR1 is SGHRS and CDR2 YFSETQ. CDR3 length: 14 amino acids. V was trimmed by 2 bases and J by 2 bases, leaving 11 bases between them. The whole variable domain, filled in from reference TRBV5-1 and TRBJ2-7, reads KAGVTQTPRYLIKTRGQQVTLSCSPISGHRSVSWYQQTPGQGLQFLFEYFSETQRNKGNFPGRFSGRQFSNSRSEMNVSTLELGDSALYLCASSFETPPYEQYFGPGTRLTVT.

Comments on this clonotype: At one boundary the junction diverges from the germline segment, which might be a read error. The CDR3 sequence: CASSLVWNTVELFF. CDR3 nucleotide sequence: TGTGCCAGCAGTTTAGTCTGGAACACCGTGGAGCTGTTTTTT. The rearrangement links TRBV27 to TRBJ2-2; D ambiguous. Germline values: CDR1 MNHEY, CDR2 SMNVEV (reference sequence). This CDR3 contains 14 residues.

The V and J genes are TRBV4-1 and TRBJ1-2, with TRBD1 matching over 11 bases. CDR1 MGHRA and CDR2 YSYEKL come from the germline V gene. The CDR3 totals 16 residues. V lost 1 base and J lost 8; bases outside the gene matches: 9. The CDR3: CASSQAGTGGPKGYTF. CDR3 coding DNA: TGCGCCAGCAGCCAAGCGGGGACAGGGGGTCCTAAGGGCTACACCTTC.

This clonotype has just a few counts. The chain carries TRBV7-6 and TRBJ2-2; no reliable D call. The ends were cut back, 11 bases at V and 1 base at J, with 11 bases in the middle. The CDR3 has 13 residues. Germline V lookup: CDR1 SGHVS, CDR2 FNYEAQ. The CDR3 is CAPSEVNTGELFF. The CDR3 DNA is TGTGCCCCAAGCGAAGTGAACACCGGGGAGCTGTTTTTT.

Comments on this clonotype: The conserved closing phenylalanine or tryptophan is absent in this CDR3, likely reflecting a read error. It is unclear where the CDR3 begins or ends on the DNA, so no DNA is shown, and the CDR3 is as TCRdb lists it. V is TRBV7-9 and J is TRBJ2-3; the table's D gene call, TRBD1, was not cross checked with the DNA. The length of the CDR3 is 20 amino acids, counting both ends. The germline CDR1 and CDR2 sequences are SEHNR and FQNEAQ (reference sequence). The CDR3 protein is CASSLDYRQQTGKSQYPHYL.

V usage is TRBV6-6 and J usage is TRBJ1-1; no firm D call. This CDR3 is 14 amino acids long. Per the germline V gene, CDR1 is MNHNY and CDR2 is SVGAGI (reference sequence). Trimming removed 9 bases from V and 1 base from J, with 15 bases in between. CDR3 in amino acids: CARTYFGQNTEAFF. The CDR3 region has the DNA TGTGCCAGAACTTATTTCGGGCAGAACACTGAAGCTTTCTTT.

This clonotype was seen a few times. The chain joins TRBV20-1 to TRBJ2-7; 8 positions match TRBD1. The length of the CDR3 is 13 residues. Germline values: CDR1 DFQATT, CDR2 SNEGSKA (reference sequence). Trimming cost V 4 bases and J 0 bases; bases outside gene matches: 2. CDR3 DNA: TGCAGTGCTAACGACAGGGGCTCCTACGAGCAGTACTTC. As protein: CSANDRGSYEQYF.

V gene TRBV6-5 combines with J gene TRBJ2-7, with 8 bases matching TRBD2. This CDR3 has 11 amino acids. V lost 8 bases, J lost 6 bases, and 3 bases stayed unmatched. The germline CDR1 and CDR2 sequences are MNHEY and SVGAGI. The CDR3 nucleotides read TGTGCCAGCGTCACTAGCGGCGAGCAGTACTTC. Translated: CASVTSGEQYF.

The chain recombines TRBV6-5 with TRBJ2-2; 7 bases are shared with TRBD1. Germline V gene lookup returns CDR1 MNHEY and CDR2 SVGAGI. V was pared by 8 bases and J by 0 bases, with 6 bases of the junction left unmatched. CDR3 length: 15 amino acids. CDR3 protein: CASGWGTANTGELFF. The CDR3 coding sequence is TGTGCCAGCGGCTGGGGGACAGCGAACACCGGGGAGCTGTTTTTT.

V and J are TRBV28 and TRBJ1-2, with 9 bases fitting TRBD1. Germline CDR1 is MDHEN and CDR2 is SYDVKM. The CDR3 runs to 15 residues. Trimming cost V 5 bases and J 2 bases; bases outside gene matches: 6. The DNA of the CDR3 is TGTGCCAGCAGTCTCCCCGGGACAGGGAACTATGGCTACACCTTC. Residues: CASSLPGTGNYGYTF.

This clonotype was detected ten times or more. V usage is TRBV7-6 and J usage is TRBJ1-1; the match to TRBD1 covers 9 bases. In germline, CDR1 is SGHVS, CDR2 FNYEAQ. The V segment lost 5 bases and the J segment 5 bases; nucleotides outside the gene matches: 3. The CDR3 is 13 amino acids. CDR3: CASSADRGTEAFF. The CDR3 DNA is TGTGCCAGCAGCGCCGACAGGGGGACTGAAGCTTTCTTT.

This clonotype was seen many times. This chain uses TRBV7-2 with TRBJ2-3; TRBD2 agrees at 7 bases. Germline CDR1 SGHTA, CDR2 FQGNSA. The CDR3 is 14 residues long. Trimming cost V 3 bases and J 3 bases; bases outside gene matches: 3. As DNA, the CDR3 is TGTGCCAGCAGCTTGCGGGGGATAACAGATACGCAGTATTTT. It is translated as CASSLRGITDTQYF.

This rearrangement joins TRBV20-1 to TRBJ1-5, with D possibly TRBD1 on 5 matching bases. The CDR3 length is 14 residues. Trimming removed 4 bases from V and 4 bases from J, with 14 bases in between. CDR1 DFQATT and CDR2 SNEGSKA come from the germline V gene (reference sequence). This chain's CDR3 is CSAMGGGTNQPQHF. CDR3 coding DNA: TGCAGTGCTATGGGGGGGGGAACTAATCAGCCCCAGCATTTT.

This clonotype was detected many times. The gene calls are TRBV12-5 and TRBJ2-3, with D possibly TRBD1 on 7 matching bases. This CDR3 comprises 17 residues. V gave up 5 bases and J gave up 4 bases, with 22 bases separating them. The germline CDR1 and CDR2 sequences are LGHNT and FRNRAP. The DNA for the CDR3 is TGTGCTAGTGGTCCTGGAGGGGGCGGCAGGGAAGCAGATACGCAGTATTTT. It codes for CASGPGGGGREADTQYF.

This clonotype appeared many times. The V and J genes are TRBV7-2 and TRBJ2-3; tentatively, D is TRBD2 (5 bases). This CDR3 has 16 amino acids. V lost 5 bases and J 0 bases, leaving 15 bases between the germline ends. CDR1 and CDR2 (germline): SGHTA, FQGNSA. CDR3 sequence (DNA): TGTGCCAGCAGCCTCAGCGTAGCGAGGAGCACAGATACGCAGTATTTT. Its translation: CASSLSVARSTDTQYF.

This clonotype came up many times. The rearrangement links TRBV7-2 to TRBJ1-2; D gene ambiguous. Germline V lookup: CDR1 SGHTA, CDR2 FQGNSA. CDR3 size: 14 residues. The V gene lost 3 bases and the J gene lost 4 bases, with 12 bases spanning the gap. CDR3: CASSFGWGAYGYTF. CDR3 bases: TGTGCCAGCAGCTTCGGCTGGGGTGCCTATGGCTACACCTTC.

V gene TRBV4-3 combines with J gene TRBJ1-2; 9 bases fit TRBD1. The CDR3 covers 14 residues. V shed 1 base and J 5 bases; nucleotides not matched to a gene: 2. Germline CDR1 LGHNA, CDR2 YSLEER. The CDR3 bases are TGCGCCAGCAGCCAAGGGGACAGGGAGTATGGCTACACCTTC. Its translation is CASSQGDREYGYTF.

A few counts support this clonotype. The chain combines TRBV6-1 with TRBJ2-4; no definite D call. V shed 7 bases and J shed 5 bases, with 6 bases lying between them. CDR3 length equals 11 residues. Looked up from germline, CDR1 is MNHNS and CDR2 is SASEGT. As DNA, the CDR3 is TGTGCCAGCACCGGCGAAAACATTCAGTACTTC. Translating gives CASTGENIQYF.

This clonotype was seen more than once but under ten times. The chain recombines TRBV4-1 with TRBJ2-3; D unclear. Deletions cut 1 base from V and 4 bases from J, with 12 bases between. Germline V lookup: CDR1 MGHRA, CDR2 YSYEKL. This CDR3 region has 15 residues. CDR3 DNA: TGCGCCAGCAGCCAAGCGAGAGTATCCCCAGATACGCAGTATTTT. The encoded protein is CASSQARVSPDTQYF.